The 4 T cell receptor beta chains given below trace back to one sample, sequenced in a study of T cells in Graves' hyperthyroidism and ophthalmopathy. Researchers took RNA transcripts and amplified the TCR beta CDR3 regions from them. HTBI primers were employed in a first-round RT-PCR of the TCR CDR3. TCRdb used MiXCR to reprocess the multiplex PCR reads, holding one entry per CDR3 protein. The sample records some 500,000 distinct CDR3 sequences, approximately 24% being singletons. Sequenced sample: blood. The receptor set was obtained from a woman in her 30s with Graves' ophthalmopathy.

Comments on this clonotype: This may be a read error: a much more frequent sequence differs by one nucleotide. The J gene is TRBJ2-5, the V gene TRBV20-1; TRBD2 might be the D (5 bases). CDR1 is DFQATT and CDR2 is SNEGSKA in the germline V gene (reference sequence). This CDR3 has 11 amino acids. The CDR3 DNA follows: TGCAGTGCTAGAGAAACTAGTATCCAGGACTTC. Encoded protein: CSARETSIQDF.

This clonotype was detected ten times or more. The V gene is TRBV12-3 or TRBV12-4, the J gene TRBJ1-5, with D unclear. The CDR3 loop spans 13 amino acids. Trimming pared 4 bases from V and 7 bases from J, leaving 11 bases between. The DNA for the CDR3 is TGTGCCAGCAGTTCGTCGACACCCCAGCCCCAGCATTTT. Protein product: CASSSSTPQPQHF.

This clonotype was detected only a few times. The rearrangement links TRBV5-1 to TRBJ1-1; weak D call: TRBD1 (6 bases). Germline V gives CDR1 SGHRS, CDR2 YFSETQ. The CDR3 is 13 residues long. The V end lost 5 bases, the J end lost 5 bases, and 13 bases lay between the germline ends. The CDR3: CASRQPGDTEAFF. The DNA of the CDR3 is TGCGCCAGCAGGCAACCAGGGGATACTGAAGCTTTCTTT. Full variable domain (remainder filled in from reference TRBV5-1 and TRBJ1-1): KAGVTQTPRYLIKTRGQQVTLSCSPISGHRSVSWYQQTPGQGLQFLFEYFSETQRNKGNFPGRFSGRQFSNSRSEMNVSTLELGDSALYLCASRQPGDTEAFFGQGTRLTVV.

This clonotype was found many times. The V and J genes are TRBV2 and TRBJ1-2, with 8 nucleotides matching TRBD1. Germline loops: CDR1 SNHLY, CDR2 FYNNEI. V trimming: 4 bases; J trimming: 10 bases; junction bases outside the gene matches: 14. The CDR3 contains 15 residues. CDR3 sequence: CASSARTGPGNDYTF. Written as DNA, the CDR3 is TGTGCCAGCAGTGCAAGGACAGGGCCGGGAAATGACTACACCTTC. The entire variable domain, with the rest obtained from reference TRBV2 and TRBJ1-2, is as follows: EPEVTQTPSHQVTQMGQEVILRCVPISNHLYFYWYRQILGQKVEFLVSFYNNEISEKSEIFDDQFSVERPDGSNFTLKIRSTKLEDSAMYFCASSARTGPGNDYTFGSGTRLTVV.